What follows are 19 T cell receptor beta chains derived from one specimen sequenced in a study of human T cells and chemical hapten exposure listed by TCRdb under 2021. The time point tag for this specimen amounts to: pre-sensitization, week 0. What this sample's treatment or condition label stands for: therapeutic diphenylcyclopropenone sensitization with weekly scalp DPC. Library preparation used RACE. The listed sequencing device is NextSeq 500. In TCRdb, the public reads were trimmed at Q25 with fastp and aligned with MiXCR, with productive beta chains retained. Rows merge per CDR3 protein into single entries with the most common DNA and genes. The sample table lists 250,000 to 300,000 distinct CDR3 sequences, approximately 7.5% of them with a count of one. The ten largest make up about 1.1% of the sample. The sample was whole blood, taken in connection with sensitization to the hapten diphenylcyclopropenone (DPC). The receptors come from a man younger than 35 with alopecia areata. Some clones in this sample may be carry-over from other donors' samples.

This chain joins TRBV2 and TRBJ1-1; 8 bases match TRBD1. J was trimmed by 6 bases and V by 5 bases; bases with no gene match: 5. The length of the CDR3 is 13 residues. Germline lookup yields CDR1 SNHLY and CDR2 FYNNEI. CDR3 protein: CASSTGTGAEAFF. The CDR3 DNA reads TGTGCCAGCAGTACCGGGACAGGAGCTGAAGCTTTCTTT.

This clonotype occurred many times. The chain links TRBV7-2 to TRBJ2-1; D not certain. Deletions cut 4 bases from V and 6 bases from J, with 25 bases between. This CDR3 has 18 amino acids. The germline CDR1 and CDR2 sequences are SGHTA and FQGNSA. In nucleotides, the CDR3 is TGTGCCAGCAGCTCCCGCCTTAAACCTCCGGGCTCTTTCAATGAGCAGTTCTTC. The encoded protein is CASSSRLKPPGSFNEQFF.

This chain links TRBV10-3 with TRBJ2-7; tentatively, D is TRBD1 or TRBD2 (6 bases each). The V gene lost 4 bases and the J gene lost 7 bases, with 17 bases spanning the gap. Germline V lookup: CDR1 ENHRY, CDR2 SYGVKD. This CDR3 comprises 14 residues. Written as DNA, the CDR3 is TGTGCCATCAGTGGAAAGGGGGGAAAGTGGGAGCAGTACTTC. It codes for CAISGKGGKWEQYF.

This clonotype was observed a handful of times. This chain connects TRBV7-2 to TRBJ1-6; no clear D. The V gene lost 2 bases and the J gene lost 10 bases, with 9 bases spanning the gap. The CDR3 is 13 amino acids. The V gene's germline CDR1 is SGHTA and CDR2 FQGNSA. This chain's CDR3 is CASSLIDTSPLHF. In DNA, the CDR3 is TGTGCCAGCAGCTTAATAGACACCTCACCCCTCCACTTT.

The rearrangement joins TRBV9 to TRBJ2-5, with TRBD1 as a possible D gene (5 bases). Germline V gene lookup returns CDR1 SGDLS and CDR2 YYNGEE. V dropped 1 base and J dropped 5 bases, with 9 bases sitting between them. This CDR3 is built from 13 residues. The CDR3 sequence: CASSVQGVETQYF. CDR3 in DNA: TGTGCCAGCAGCGTACAAGGGGTGGAGACCCAGTACTTC.

This sequence joins TRBV6-6 and TRBJ1-1, with D unresolved. Germline CDR1 is MNHNY and CDR2 is SVGAGI (reference sequence). V lost 2 bases to trimming and J lost 4 bases, with 8 bases between them. The CDR3 contains 13 residues. CDR3 DNA: TGTGCCAGCAGTTACCGGGCAGCCACTGAAGCTTTCTTT. Protein sequence: CASSYRAATEAFF.

This clonotype was seen a few times. This chain links TRBV7-9 with TRBJ1-1; D is uncertain. Germline V gives CDR1 SEHNR, CDR2 FQNEAQ (reference sequence). The CDR3 has 11 residues. V lost 3 bases, J lost 8 bases, and 7 bases lay in between. Here the CDR3 reads CASSFDVEAFF. CDR3 bases: TGTGCCAGCAGCTTCGACGTCGAAGCTTTCTTT.

The chain couples TRBV12-3 or TRBV12-4 to TRBJ1-1; D is unresolved. Trimming left V 7 bases short and J 4 bases short, with 10 bases between. The CDR3 covers 12 residues. CDR3 nucleotide sequence: TGTGCCAGCATCCGCGGGCCCACTGAAGCTTTCTTT. It encodes CASIRGPTEAFF.

The gene calls are TRBV6-2 or TRBV6-3 and TRBJ1-2; TRBD1 aligns across 7 bases. Germline-derived CDR1 and CDR2 are MNHEY and SVGEGT. The trim removed 0 bases at V and 4 bases at J, leaving 2 bases unmatched. The CDR3 spans 14 residues. The CDR3 protein is CASSYSGTAYGYTF. For the CDR3, the DNA is TGTGCCAGCAGTTACTCCGGGACAGCCTATGGCTACACCTTC.

There are a few counts of this clonotype. The genes are TRBV29-1 and TRBJ1-3, with unresolved D. The CDR3 spans 12 residues. Germline V CDR1 and CDR2: SQVTM, ANQGSEA. Trimming removed 6 bases from V and 4 bases from J, with 10 bases in between. The CDR3 region is CSVRTGGNTIYF. The DNA of the CDR3 is TGCAGCGTCAGGACGGGGGGAAACACCATATATTTT.

This clonotype occurred a few times. V is TRBV7-3 and J is TRBJ2-5, with no clear D. From germline, CDR1 is SGHTA and CDR2 FQGTGA. The CDR3 totals 13 residues. V was trimmed by 2 bases and J by 4 bases, leaving 8 bases between them. Here the CDR3 DNA reads TGTGCCAGCAGCTTAGATGGGTCAGAGACCCAGTACTTC. Translated, it gives CASSLDGSETQYF. The complete variable domain, with remaining parts taken from reference TRBV7-3 and TRBJ2-5, reads GAGVSQTPSNKVTEKGKYVELRCDPISGHTALYWYRQSLGQGPEFLIYFQGTGAADDSGLPNDRFFAVRPEGSVSTLKIQRTERGDSAVYLCASSLDGSETQYFGPGTRLLVL.

This clonotype was observed many times. This chain connects TRBV4-1 to TRBJ2-1; 11 nucleotides match TRBD2. Unmatched junction bases numbered 9, after V lost 4 bases and J lost 13 bases. The germline CDR1 and CDR2 sequences are MGHRA and YSYEKL. The CDR3 loop spans 14 amino acids. The CDR3 region is CASSLSSGGTSQFF. The CDR3, as DNA: TGCGCCAGCAGCCTATCTAGCGGGGGGACCTCCCAGTTCTTC.

This clonotype was observed a handful of times. The chain joins TRBV7-2 to TRBJ2-3; 8 bases align to TRBD2. The CDR3 has 16 residues. The J segment lost 1 base and the V segment lost 2 bases, leaving 5 bases of the junction unmatched. CDR1 is SGHTA, CDR2 FQGNSA, per germline. CDR3 in DNA: TGTGCCAGCAGCTTAAGTAGCGGGGCAGGCACAGATACGCAGTATTTT. Translated: CASSLSSGAGTDTQYF.

This clonotype was detected only a few times. This chain connects TRBV20-1 to TRBJ2-2, with D possibly TRBD1 on 6 matching bases. V lost 6 bases and J lost 2, with 13 bases in between. Germline CDR1 and CDR2: DFQATT and SNEGSKA (reference sequence). This CDR3 spans 14 amino acids. CDR3 protein: CSAPTGKNTGELFF. DNA of the CDR3: TGCAGTGCCCCAACAGGGAAAAACACCGGGGAGCTGTTTTTT.

This clonotype turned up a few times. The chain recombines TRBV12-3 or TRBV12-4 with TRBJ2-7; a weak D match, TRBD2 (5 bases). The CDR3 runs to 13 residues. The ends were cut back, 6 bases at V and 6 bases at J, with 15 bases in the middle. CDR3 amino acids: CASRFGIVGEQYV. In nucleotides, the CDR3 is TGTGCCAGCAGATTCGGGATCGTGGGCGAGCAGTACGTC.

This clonotype was picked up a small number of times. The chain employs TRBV6-6 and TRBJ2-1, with 7 bases that match TRBD1. V lost 8 bases to trimming and J lost 4 bases; unmatched junction nucleotides: 2. The germline CDR1 and CDR2 sequences are MNHNY and SVGAGI (reference sequence). CDR3 length: 12 amino acids. CDR3 nucleotide sequence: TGTGCCAGCGGACAGGAATACAATGAGCAGTTCTTC. Translation: CASGQEYNEQFF.

This clonotype was found a few times. The chain combines TRBV7-2 with TRBJ2-2; D remains unclear. V was shortened by 1 base and J by 4 bases, with 10 bases between the two germline ends. The CDR3 extends over 15 amino acids. Germline V gene sequence: CDR1 SGHTA, CDR2 FQGNSA. The CDR3 DNA reads TGTGCCAGCAGCTTAGGGGCCGGGTCCACCGGGGAGCTGTTTTTT. Residues: CASSLGAGSTGELFF.

This clonotype was seen at least ten times. The rearrangement uses TRBV5-1 and TRBJ1-5; TRBD1 aligns across 7 bases. Per the germline V gene, CDR1 is SGHRS and CDR2 is YFSETQ. V shed 2 bases and J 8 bases; nucleotides not matched to a gene: 10. This CDR3 comprises 15 residues. The CDR3 loop is CASSLNGQGDEPQHF. The DNA of the CDR3 is TGCGCCAGCAGCTTAAATGGGCAGGGGGATGAGCCCCAGCATTTT.

This clonotype occurred many times. The rearrangement joins TRBV7-2 to TRBJ1-1, with 8 nucleotides matching TRBD1. The V gene's germline CDR1 is SGHTA and CDR2 FQGNSA. Germline trimming cut 4 bases from V and 4 bases from J; bases unmatched to any gene: 8. This CDR3 region has 15 residues. The CDR3 loop reads CASSWAIGTGTEAFF. Written as DNA, the CDR3 is TGTGCCAGCAGCTGGGCAATAGGGACAGGCACTGAAGCTTTCTTT.